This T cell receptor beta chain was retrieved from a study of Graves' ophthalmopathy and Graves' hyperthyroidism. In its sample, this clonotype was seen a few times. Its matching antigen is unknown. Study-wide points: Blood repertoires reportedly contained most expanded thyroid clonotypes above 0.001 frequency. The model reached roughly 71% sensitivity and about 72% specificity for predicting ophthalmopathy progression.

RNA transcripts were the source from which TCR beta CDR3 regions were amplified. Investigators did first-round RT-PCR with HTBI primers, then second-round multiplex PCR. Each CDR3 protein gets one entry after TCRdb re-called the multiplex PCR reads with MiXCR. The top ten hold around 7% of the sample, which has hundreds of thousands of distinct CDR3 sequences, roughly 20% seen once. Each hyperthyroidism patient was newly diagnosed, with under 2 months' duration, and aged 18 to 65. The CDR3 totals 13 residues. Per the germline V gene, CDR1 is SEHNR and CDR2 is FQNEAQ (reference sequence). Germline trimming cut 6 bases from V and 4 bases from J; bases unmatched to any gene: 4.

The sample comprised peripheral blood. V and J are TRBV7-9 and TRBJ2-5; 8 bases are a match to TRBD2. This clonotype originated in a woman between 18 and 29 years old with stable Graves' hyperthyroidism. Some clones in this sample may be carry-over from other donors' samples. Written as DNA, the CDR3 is TGTGCCAGCAGAGGGACTAGTGGAGAGACCCAGTACTTC. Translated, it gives CASRGTSGETQYF.